This T cell receptor (beta chain) was profiled in a study of blood T cell repertoires in COVID-19. Overall study: The United States, Italy and Spain provided the acute and convalescent COVID-19 samples. T cells, B-cell-depleted T cells, or PBMCs provided the cDNA or gDNA that served as material.

Assay: immunoSEQ multiplex PCR; the TCRdb copy retains only in-frame clones and omits some. The data show 180,000 or so clones, with roughly 88% seen just once and roughly 9.2% held by the top ten. A total of 16 residues make up the CDR3, ends included. As for this clone: The DNA is omitted, as the CDR3 cannot be located on it reliably, and the CDR3 follows TCRdb's listing.

Sequences were obtained from peripheral blood. This sequence originates from a woman over 75 with acute or convalescent COVID-19. The gene calls are TRBV12-1 and TRBJ1-5; the DNA was not used to check the table's D call, TRBD1. TRBV12-1 is a recognized pseudogene. This CDR3 reads CASSFATGTVNQPQHF.